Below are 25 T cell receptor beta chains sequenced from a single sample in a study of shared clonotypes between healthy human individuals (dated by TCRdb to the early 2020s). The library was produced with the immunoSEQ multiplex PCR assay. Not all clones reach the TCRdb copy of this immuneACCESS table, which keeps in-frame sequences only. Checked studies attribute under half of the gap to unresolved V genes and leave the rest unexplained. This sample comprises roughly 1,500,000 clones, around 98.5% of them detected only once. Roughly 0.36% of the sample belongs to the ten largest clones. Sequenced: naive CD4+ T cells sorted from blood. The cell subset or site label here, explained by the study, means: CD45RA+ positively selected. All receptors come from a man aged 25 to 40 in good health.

The CDR3 spells CASSPDSGQGASGANVLTF. As DNA, the CDR3 is TGTGCCAGCAGCCCCGATTCCGGACAGGGGGCCTCTGGGGCCAACGTCCTGACTTTC. The chain recombines TRBV11-3 with TRBJ2-6, with 11 bases lining up with TRBD1. The CDR3 is made up of 19 amino acids. The germline gives CDR1 SGHNT, CDR2 YENEEA. J gave up 0 bases and V 5 bases, and 9 bases lay outside the gene matches.

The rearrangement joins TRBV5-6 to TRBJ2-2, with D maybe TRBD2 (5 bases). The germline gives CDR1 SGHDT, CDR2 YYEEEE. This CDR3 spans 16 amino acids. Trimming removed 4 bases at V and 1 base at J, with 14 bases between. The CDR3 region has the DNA TGTGCCAGCAGCCTACTAGGAAGGCTGAACACCGGGGAGCTGTTTTTT. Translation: CASSLLGRLNTGELFF.

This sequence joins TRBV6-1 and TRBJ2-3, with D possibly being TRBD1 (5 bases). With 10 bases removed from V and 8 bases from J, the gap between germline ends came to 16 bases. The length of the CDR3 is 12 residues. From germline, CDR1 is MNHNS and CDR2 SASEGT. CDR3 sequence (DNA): TGTGCCACCGAGACAGAAGGGCGTACGCAGTATTTT. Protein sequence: CATETEGRTQYF.

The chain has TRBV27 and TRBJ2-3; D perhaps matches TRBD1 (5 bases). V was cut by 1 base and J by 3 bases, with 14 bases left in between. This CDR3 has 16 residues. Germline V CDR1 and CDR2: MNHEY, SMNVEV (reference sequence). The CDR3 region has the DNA TGTGCCAGCAGTTTATATGGACAAGGGTGGACAGATACGCAGTATTTT. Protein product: CASSLYGQGWTDTQYF.

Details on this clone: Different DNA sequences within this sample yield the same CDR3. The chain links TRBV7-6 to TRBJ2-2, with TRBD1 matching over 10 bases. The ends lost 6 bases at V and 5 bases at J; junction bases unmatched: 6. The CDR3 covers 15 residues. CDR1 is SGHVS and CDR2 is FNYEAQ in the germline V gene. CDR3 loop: CASSLGTGVTGELFF. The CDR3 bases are TGTGCCAGCAGTCTCGGGACAGGGGTTACCGGGGAGCTGTTTTTT.

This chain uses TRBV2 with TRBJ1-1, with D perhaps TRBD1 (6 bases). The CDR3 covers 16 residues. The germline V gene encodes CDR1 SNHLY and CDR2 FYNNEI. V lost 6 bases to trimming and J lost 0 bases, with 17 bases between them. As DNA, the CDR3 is TGTGCCAGCAGGGGCCTAAGGGACATTCTGAACACTGAAGCTTTCTTT. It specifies CASRGLRDILNTEAFF.

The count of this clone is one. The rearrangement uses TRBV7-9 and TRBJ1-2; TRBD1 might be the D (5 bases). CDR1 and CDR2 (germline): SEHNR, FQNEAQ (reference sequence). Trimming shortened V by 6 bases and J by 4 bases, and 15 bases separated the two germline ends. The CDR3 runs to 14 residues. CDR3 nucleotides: TGTGCCAGCAGTGGATCGGGGGGAGGCTATGGCTACACCTTC. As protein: CASSGSGGGYGYTF.

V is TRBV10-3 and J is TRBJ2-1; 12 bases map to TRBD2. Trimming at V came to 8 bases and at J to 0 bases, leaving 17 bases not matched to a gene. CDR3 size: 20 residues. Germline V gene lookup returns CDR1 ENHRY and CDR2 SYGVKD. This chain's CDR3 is CAIGGMPTSGRWGSYNEQFF. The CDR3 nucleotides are TGTGCCATCGGGGGAATGCCGACTAGCGGGAGATGGGGCTCCTACAATGAGCAGTTCTTC.

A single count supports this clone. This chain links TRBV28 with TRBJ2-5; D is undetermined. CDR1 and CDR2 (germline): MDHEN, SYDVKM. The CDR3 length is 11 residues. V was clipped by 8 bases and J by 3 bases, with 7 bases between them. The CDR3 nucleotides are TGTGCCAGCGGGTCAGAAGAGACCCAGTACTTC. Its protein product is CASGSEETQYF.

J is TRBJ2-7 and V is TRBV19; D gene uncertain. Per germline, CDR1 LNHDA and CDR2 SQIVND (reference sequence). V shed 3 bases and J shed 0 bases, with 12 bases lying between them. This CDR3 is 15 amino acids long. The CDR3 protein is CASSISPPYSYEQYF. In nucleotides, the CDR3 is TGTGCCAGTAGTATTAGCCCACCTTACTCCTACGAGCAGTACTTC.

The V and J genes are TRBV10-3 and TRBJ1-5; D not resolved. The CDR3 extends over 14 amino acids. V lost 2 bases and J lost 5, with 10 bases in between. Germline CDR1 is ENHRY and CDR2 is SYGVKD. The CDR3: CAISENLMDQPQHF. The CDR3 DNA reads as TGTGCCATCAGTGAGAATTTGATGGATCAGCCCCAGCATTTT.

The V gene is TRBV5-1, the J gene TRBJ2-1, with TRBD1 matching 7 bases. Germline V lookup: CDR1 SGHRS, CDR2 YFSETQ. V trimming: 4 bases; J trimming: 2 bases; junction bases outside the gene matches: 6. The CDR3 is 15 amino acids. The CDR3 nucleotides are TGCGCCAGCAGCACTGGGACAGTGCCCTACAATGAGCAGTTCTTC. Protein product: CASSTGTVPYNEQFF.

The CDR3 is CASSREGQGAGHYGYTF. The CDR3 region has the DNA TGTGCCAGCAGCAGGGAGGGACAGGGGGCAGGCCACTATGGCTACACCTTC. The chain employs TRBV5-5 and TRBJ1-2; 12 nucleotides line up with TRBD1. The V gene's germline CDR1 is SGHKS and CDR2 YYEKEE (reference sequence). Trimming cost V 4 bases and J 3 bases; bases outside gene matches: 10. This CDR3 has 17 amino acids.

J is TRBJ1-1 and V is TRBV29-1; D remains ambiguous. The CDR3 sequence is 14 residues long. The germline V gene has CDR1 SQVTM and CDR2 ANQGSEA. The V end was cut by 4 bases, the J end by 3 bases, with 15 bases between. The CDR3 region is CSVVLGFGDTEAFF. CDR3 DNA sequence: TGCAGCGTTGTTTTGGGTTTCGGGGACACTGAAGCTTTCTTT.

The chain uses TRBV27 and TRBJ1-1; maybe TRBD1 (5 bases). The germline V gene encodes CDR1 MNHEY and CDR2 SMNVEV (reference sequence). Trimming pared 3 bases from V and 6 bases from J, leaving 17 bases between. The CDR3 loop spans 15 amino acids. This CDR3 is CASSFTRRQGAEAFF. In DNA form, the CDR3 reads TGTGCCAGCAGTTTCACCCGCCGCCAAGGGGCTGAAGCTTTCTTT.

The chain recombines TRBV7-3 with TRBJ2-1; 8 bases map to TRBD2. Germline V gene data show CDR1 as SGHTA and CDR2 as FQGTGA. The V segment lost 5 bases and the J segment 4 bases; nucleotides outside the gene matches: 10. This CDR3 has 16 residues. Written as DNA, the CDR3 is TGTGCCAGCAGCCCCATAGCGGGACTACCTTACAATGAGCAGTTCTTC. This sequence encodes CASSPIAGLPYNEQFF.

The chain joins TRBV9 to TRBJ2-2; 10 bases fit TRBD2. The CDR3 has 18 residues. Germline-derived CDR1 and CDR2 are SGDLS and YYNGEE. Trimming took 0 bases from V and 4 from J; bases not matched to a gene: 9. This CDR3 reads CASSVELWASGGTGELFF. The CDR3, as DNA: TGTGCCAGCAGCGTAGAACTCTGGGCTAGCGGGGGCACCGGGGAGCTGTTTTTT.

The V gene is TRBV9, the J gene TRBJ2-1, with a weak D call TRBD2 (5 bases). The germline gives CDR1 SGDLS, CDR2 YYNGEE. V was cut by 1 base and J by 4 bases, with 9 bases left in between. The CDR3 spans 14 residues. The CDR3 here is CASSVLAPYNEQFF. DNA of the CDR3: TGTGCCAGCAGCGTACTAGCCCCTTACAATGAGCAGTTCTTC.

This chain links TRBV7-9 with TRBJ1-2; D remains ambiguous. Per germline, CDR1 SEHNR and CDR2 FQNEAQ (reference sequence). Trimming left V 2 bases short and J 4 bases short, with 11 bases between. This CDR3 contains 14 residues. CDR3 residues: CASSLSGGVYGYTF. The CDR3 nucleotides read TGTGCCAGCAGCTTATCGGGTGGGGTCTATGGCTACACCTTC.

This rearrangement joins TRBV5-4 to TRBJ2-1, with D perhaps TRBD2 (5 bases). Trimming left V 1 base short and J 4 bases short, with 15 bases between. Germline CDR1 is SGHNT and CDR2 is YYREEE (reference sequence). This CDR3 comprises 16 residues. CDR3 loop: CASSLSSSGRYNEQFF. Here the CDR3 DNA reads TGTGCCAGCAGCTTGTCTTCCAGCGGAAGGTACAATGAGCAGTTCTTC.

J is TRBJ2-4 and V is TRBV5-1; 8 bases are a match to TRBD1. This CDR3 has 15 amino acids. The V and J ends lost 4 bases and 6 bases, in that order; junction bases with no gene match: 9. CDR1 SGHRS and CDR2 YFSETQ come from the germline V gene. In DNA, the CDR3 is TGCGCCAGCAGCCAATTAGGACAGGGTGGAAACATTCAGTACTTC. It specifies CASSQLGQGGNIQYF. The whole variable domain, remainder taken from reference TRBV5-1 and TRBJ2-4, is KAGVTQTPRYLIKTRGQQVTLSCSPISGHRSVSWYQQTPGQGLQFLFEYFSETQRNKGNFPGRFSGRQFSNSRSEMNVSTLELGDSALYLCASSQLGQGGNIQYFGAGTRLSVL.

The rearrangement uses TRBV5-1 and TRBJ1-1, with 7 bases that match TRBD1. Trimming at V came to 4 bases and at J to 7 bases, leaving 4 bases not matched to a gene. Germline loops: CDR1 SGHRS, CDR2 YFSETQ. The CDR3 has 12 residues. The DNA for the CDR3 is TGCGCCAGCAGCGCTGGACAGGTTGAAGCTTTCTTT. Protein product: CASSAGQVEAFF.

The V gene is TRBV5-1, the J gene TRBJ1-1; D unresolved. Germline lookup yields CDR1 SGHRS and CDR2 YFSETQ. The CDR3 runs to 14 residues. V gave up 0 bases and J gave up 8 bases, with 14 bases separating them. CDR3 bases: TGCGCCAGCAGCTTGGACGGAACAACTTTAGAAGCTTTCTTT. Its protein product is CASSLDGTTLEAFF.

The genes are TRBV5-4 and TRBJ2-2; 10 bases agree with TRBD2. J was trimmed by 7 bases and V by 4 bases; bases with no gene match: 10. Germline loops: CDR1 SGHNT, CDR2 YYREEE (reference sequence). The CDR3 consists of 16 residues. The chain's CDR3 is CASSLSGRAGVGELFF. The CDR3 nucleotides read TGTGCCAGCAGCCTGAGCGGGAGGGCCGGTGTCGGGGAGCTGTTTTTT.

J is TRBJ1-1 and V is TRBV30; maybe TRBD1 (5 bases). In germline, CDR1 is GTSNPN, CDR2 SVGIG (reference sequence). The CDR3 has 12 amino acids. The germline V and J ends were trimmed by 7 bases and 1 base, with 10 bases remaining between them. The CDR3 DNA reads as TGTGCCTACATAACAGGGAACACTGAAGCTTTCTTT. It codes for CAYITGNTEAFF.